This TCR beta chain is drawn from a study of T cells after yellow fever vaccination. Study information: Low-cell-number fractions underwent preparation using SMART-Seq v4 Ultra Low Input.

The 5'RACE template-switching step produced TCR cDNA and added a universal primer site and UMIs. TCRdb itself ran the 5' RACE reads through MiXCR, one entry per CDR3 protein. The table includes a few hundred thousand distinct CDR3 sequences, 3.5% to 4.5% detected once. Study findings and constraints: Most clones from primary vaccination resurfaced after the booster (about 95% CD4, around 90% CD8). Shared CD4/CD8 clonotypes were a small share, likely from convergent recombination.

This clonotype was seen once. The antigen remains undetermined. This receptor was obtained from a young man who received the YFV17D yellow fever vaccine. This specimen consisted of PBMCs, obtained 5 days after the yellow fever booster vaccination.

This CDR3 is CASSLETSAVRIQETQYF. CDR3 DNA: TGTGCCAGCAGTCTTGAGACTAGCGCGGTCCGAATCCAAGAGACCCAGTACTTC. This sequence joins TRBV6-2 or TRBV6-3 and TRBJ2-5; 8 nucleotides align to TRBD2. Germline V gives CDR1 MNHEY, CDR2 SVGEGT. The CDR3 consists of 18 residues. Unmatched junction bases numbered 15, after V lost 5 bases and J lost 1 base.